This T cell receptor beta chain comes out of a study of TIL therapy for anti-PD-1-resistant metastatic lung cancer. Background on the study: Patients then received nivolumab; progressors got lymphodepletion, TIL and IL-2.

This was the immunoSEQ v3 assay. Libraries were sequenced to 2 million to 2.5 million read pairs (survey) or roughly 5-6.5 million (deep). Data came from immunoSEQ multiplex PCR; TCRdb stores just in-frame clones and leaves some out. The sample consists of about 36,000 clones, 73% of them appearing once. Stated time point: pre-treatment sample, taken before nivolumab and TIL therapy. Germline V gene sequence: CDR1 MNHEY, CDR2 SVGAGI. Trimming took 0 bases from V and 4 from J, leaving 13 bases between them. The CDR3 contains 15 residues. This clone was detected a few times. The receptor was isolated from a person aged 25-85 years with non-small cell lung cancer. This specimen consisted of blood, obtained at baseline. The rearrangement joins TRBV6-5 to TRBJ2-7, with D uncertain. CDR3 nucleotide sequence: TGTGCCAGCAGTTACTCGATTTCTTATCAGTACGAGCAGTACTTC. Its protein product is CASSYSISYQYEQYF.